The next 22 T cell receptor beta chains were all read from a single sample in a study of shared clonotypes between healthy human individuals. The table came from immunoSEQ multiplex PCR; TCRdb's copy has only in-frame clones and leaves some out. The sample yields more than 1,200,000 clones, 97% to 99% seen once. The specimen sequenced was naive CD4+ T cells sorted from blood. Documented subset: CD45RA+ positively selected. These receptors were taken from a young man in good health.

Notes on this clone: Within the sample, other DNA sequences also encode this same CDR3. V usage is TRBV9 and J usage is TRBJ2-2, with D perhaps matching TRBD2 (6 bases). V dropped 0 bases and J dropped 5 bases, with 14 bases sitting between them. This CDR3 has 16 residues. Looked up from germline, CDR1 is SGDLS and CDR2 is YYNGEE. CDR3 protein: CASSVVSSGGTGELFF. DNA for the CDR3: TGTGCCAGCAGCGTAGTAAGTAGCGGAGGGACCGGGGAGCTGTTTTTT.

The rearrangement uses TRBV10-2 and TRBJ2-7, with 10 bases fitting TRBD2. This CDR3 has 15 residues. Germline assignment: CDR1 WSHSY and CDR2 SAAADI. The junction had 4 bases not matched to a gene; V was cut back by 5 bases and J by 0 bases. CDR3 sequence reads: CASSKLAGRSYEQYF. For the CDR3, the DNA is TGCGCCAGCAGTAAACTAGCGGGACGCTCCTACGAGCAGTACTTC.

This rearrangement joins TRBV19 to TRBJ2-7; 9 nucleotides agree with TRBD2. V lost 7 bases, J lost 2 bases, and 9 bases stayed unmatched. In germline, CDR1 is LNHDA, CDR2 SQIVND (reference sequence). The CDR3 has 15 amino acids. The CDR3 is CASIVAGANTYEQYF. CDR3 DNA sequence: TGTGCCAGTATCGTAGCGGGAGCTAATACCTACGAGCAGTACTTC.

J is TRBJ1-1 and V is TRBV5-3; TRBD1 aligns across 8 bases. TRBV5-3 falls under the ORF class, with uncertain function. The V gene end was trimmed by 3 bases and the J gene end by 1 base; junction bases not matched to a gene: 14. The CDR3 covers 18 residues. Written as DNA, the CDR3 is TGTGCCAGAAGCTGGGGTGGTCTTGGTGGACAGGGGAACACTGAAGCTTTCTTT. Translated, it gives CARSWGGLGGQGNTEAFF.

The chain carries TRBV27 and TRBJ2-7; D gene unclear. The CDR3 runs to 14 residues. V was shortened by 5 bases and J by 1 base, with 12 bases between the two germline ends. Germline V gene lookup returns CDR1 MNHEY and CDR2 SMNVEV (reference sequence). CDR3 residues: CASSRNSESYEQYF. The CDR3 coding sequence is TGTGCCAGCAGTCGGAACAGTGAGTCCTACGAGCAGTACTTC.

This chain links TRBV5-1 with TRBJ2-2; D is uncertain. Germline V gene lookup returns CDR1 SGHRS and CDR2 YFSETQ. Trimming pared 5 bases from V and 3 bases from J, leaving 26 bases between. The CDR3 spans 19 residues. In DNA form, the CDR3 reads TGCGCCAGCAGTCGGGCGAACGGGCCGGATCGAGCGTACACCGGGGAGCTGTTTTTT. Translating gives CASSRANGPDRAYTGELFF.

This sequence joins TRBV28 and TRBJ2-1; 8 bases align to TRBD2. CDR1 MDHEN and CDR2 SYDVKM come from the germline V gene. This CDR3 comprises 12 residues. The ends lost 5 bases at V and 12 bases at J; junction bases unmatched: 6. CDR3 sequence reads: CASSPTSGTQFF. DNA for the CDR3: TGTGCCAGCAGTCCAACTAGCGGAACGCAGTTCTTC.

This sequence joins TRBV5-1 and TRBJ1-1, with no clear D. The CDR3 totals 13 residues. V was clipped by 1 base and J by 6 bases, with 10 bases between them. Looked up from germline, CDR1 is SGHRS and CDR2 is YFSETQ. CDR3 in amino acids: CASSLSEVAEAFF. The CDR3 DNA is TGCGCCAGCAGCTTGTCTGAGGTGGCTGAAGCTTTCTTT.

This clone was picked up one time. The chain is built from TRBV11-2 and TRBJ2-2, with TRBD1 matching 7 bases. The germline gives CDR1 SGHAT, CDR2 FQNNGV. The junction had 3 bases not matched to a gene; V was cut back by 1 base and J by 4 bases. This CDR3 is 15 amino acids long. DNA for the CDR3: TGTGCCAGCAGCTTAGGAGACAGGGTCACCGGGGAGCTGTTTTTT. Translated: CASSLGDRVTGELFF.

This sequence joins TRBV27 and TRBJ2-7, with 11 bases identical to TRBD2. The germline V gene encodes CDR1 MNHEY and CDR2 SMNVEV (reference sequence). The CDR3 covers 14 residues. Trimming at V came to 4 bases and at J to 6 bases, leaving 5 bases not matched to a gene. DNA for the CDR3: TGTGCCAGCAGTTCACTAGCGGGAGTCCTCGAGCAGTACTTC. It codes for CASSSLAGVLEQYF.

This chain uses TRBV6-4 with TRBJ2-2, with TRBD2 identical over 8 bases. CDR3 length equals 17 residues. With V trimmed by 0 bases and J by 3 bases, 6 bases remained unmatched. Germline CDR1 MRHNA, CDR2 SNTAGT. CDR3 in DNA: TGTGCCAGCAGTGACTCCAGAGCGGGGGAACACACCGGGGAGCTGTTTTTT. Amino acids: CASSDSRAGEHTGELFF.

The chain has TRBV5-1 and TRBJ2-3, with 7 bases aligning to TRBD1. Germline CDR1 is SGHRS and CDR2 is YFSETQ. V was clipped by 0 bases and J by 4 bases; unmatched bases: 8. The CDR3 length is 16 residues. The CDR3 is CASSLEGRGGPDTQYF. CDR3 sequence (DNA): TGCGCCAGCAGCTTGGAGGGCAGAGGGGGCCCAGATACGCAGTATTTT.

The J gene is TRBJ1-2, the V gene TRBV28; D call uncertain. Germline V gene data show CDR1 as MDHEN and CDR2 as SYDVKM. Trimming cost V 2 bases and J 6 bases, with 10 bases left between them. The CDR3 is 13 amino acids. The CDR3 DNA reads TGTGCCAGCAGTTTAGCCGGTCCTAATGGCTACACCTTC. Its translation: CASSLAGPNGYTF.

The chain joins TRBV27 to TRBJ2-4; the D is unclear. This CDR3 spans 14 amino acids. Germline V gives CDR1 MNHEY, CDR2 SMNVEV (reference sequence). Trimming took off 6 bases at V and 0 bases at J, with 9 bases between the two ends. CDR3 DNA: TGTGCCAGCAGGGAAATGCTAGCCAAAAACATTCAGTACTTC. This sequence encodes CASREMLAKNIQYF.

The rearrangement joins TRBV7-9 to TRBJ1-1; D is unclear. This CDR3 region has 16 residues. Germline CDR1 SEHNR, CDR2 FQNEAQ (reference sequence). Trimming stripped 3 bases from V and 5 bases from J, with 19 bases between. CDR3: CASSFLRSLEGTEAFF. CDR3 in DNA: TGTGCCAGCAGCTTCTTACGTAGCTTAGAGGGTACTGAAGCTTTCTTT.

A note on this clone: Other DNA sequences within the sample encode an identical CDR3. The chain links TRBV18 to TRBJ1-5; D remains ambiguous. Trimming cost V 0 bases and J 0 bases, with 6 bases left between them. Germline lookup yields CDR1 KGHSH and CDR2 LQKENI. The CDR3 totals 15 residues. The CDR3 is CASSPPGISNQPQHF. DNA of the CDR3: TGTGCCAGCTCACCACCCGGGATTAGCAATCAGCCCCAGCATTTT. The full variable domain, with the rest looked up from reference TRBV18 and TRBJ1-5, is NAGVMQNPRHLVRRRGQEARLRCSPMKGHSHVYWYRQLPEEGLKFMVYLQKENIIDESGMPKERFSAEFPKEGPSILRIQQVVRGDSAAYFCASSPPGISNQPQHFGDGTRLSIL.

This sequence joins TRBV27 and TRBJ1-1; D ambiguous. The CDR3 length is 15 residues. Trimming removed 5 bases at V and 3 bases at J, with 16 bases between. Germline CDR1 is MNHEY and CDR2 is SMNVEV (reference sequence). In DNA form, the CDR3 reads TGTGCCAGCAGTGTACGGCGGATCTTTGACACTGAAGCTTTCTTT. Translating gives CASSVRRIFDTEAFF.

Worth noting for this clone: Other DNA sequences in the same sample also yield this CDR3. The chain has TRBV18 and TRBJ2-7, with a possible D match to TRBD1 (6 bases). The CDR3 runs to 13 residues. Germline-derived CDR1 and CDR2 are KGHSH and LQKENI. V gave up 3 bases and J gave up 1 base, with 7 bases separating them. CDR3 protein: CASSPGQSYEQYF. CDR3 bases: TGTGCCAGCTCACCGGGACAATCCTACGAGCAGTACTTC.

In its sample, this clone was seen once. The chain links TRBV6-1 to TRBJ2-1, with TRBD2 matching over 8 bases. The CDR3 has 11 residues. CDR1 is MNHNS and CDR2 is SASEGT in the germline V gene. V lost 11 bases, J lost 4 bases, and 1 base stayed unmatched. The CDR3 sequence is CASGGYNEQFF. In nucleotides, the CDR3 is TGTGCCTCGGGGGGGTACAATGAGCAGTTCTTC.

This chain connects TRBV5-1 to TRBJ2-7; either TRBD1 or TRBD2 may fit D (6 bases each). V gave up 0 bases and J gave up 4 bases, with 20 bases separating them. The CDR3 has 17 amino acids. Germline values: CDR1 SGHRS, CDR2 YFSETQ. CDR3 residues: CASSLADRGEINYEQYF. The CDR3 coding sequence is TGCGCCAGCAGCTTGGCCGATAGGGGGGAGATCAATTACGAGCAGTACTTC. Based on the CDR3 plus reference TRBV5-1 and TRBJ2-7, the full variable domain is KAGVTQTPRYLIKTRGQQVTLSCSPISGHRSVSWYQQTPGQGLQFLFEYFSETQRNKGNFPGRFSGRQFSNSRSEMNVSTLELGDSALYLCASSLADRGEINYEQYFGPGTRLTVT.

The V call is TRBV7-3, the J call TRBJ2-1; weak D call: TRBD2 (5 bases). V was shortened by 3 bases and J by 4 bases, with 19 bases between the two germline ends. The length of the CDR3 is 17 residues. CDR1 is SGHTA, CDR2 FQGTGA, per germline. The CDR3 loop reads CASSFIGGGGGYNEQFF. The CDR3 coding sequence is TGTGCCAGCAGCTTCATCGGCGGAGGCGGCGGTTACAATGAGCAGTTCTTC.

This chain uses TRBV13 with TRBJ1-5, with 8 nucleotides matching TRBD1. The CDR3 has 14 residues. V was pared by 11 bases and J by 5 bases, with 11 bases of the junction left unmatched. The germline CDR1 and CDR2 sequences are PRHDT and FYEKMQ (reference sequence). The CDR3 DNA follows: TGTGCCGGACGACAGGGGCCCTATTATCAGCCCCAGCATTTT. Encoded protein: CAGRQGPYYQPQHF.